The 13 T cell receptor beta chains given below trace back to one sample, sequenced in a study of cytomegalovirus exposure and HLA in healthy donors. PCR amplification relied on 60 Vbeta primers (plus 13 Jbeta primers). Here immunoSEQ multiplex PCR was the method, and the copy in TCRdb shows in-frame clones only, minus some. The sample includes about 180,000 clones, 70% to 85% of them seen just once. Source material: PBMCs. These receptor sequences come from a woman aged 55-75 years in good health and CMV-seropositive.

The chain couples TRBV6-5 to TRBJ2-7; 8 bases match TRBD2. The CDR3 is made up of 15 amino acids. V was clipped by 4 bases and J by 3 bases; unmatched bases: 8. The germline V gene encodes CDR1 MNHEY and CDR2 SVGAGI. The CDR3 here is CASSSPAGGFYEQYF. As DNA, the CDR3 is TGTGCCAGCAGTTCTCCCGCGGGGGGCTTCTACGAGCAGTACTTC.

This chain uses TRBV30 with TRBJ2-7, with TRBD2 identical over 7 bases. The germline gives CDR1 GTSNPN, CDR2 SVGIG (reference sequence). This CDR3 spans 14 amino acids. V dropped 0 bases and J dropped 7; count of bases not matched to a gene: 9. DNA for the CDR3: TGTGCCTGGAGTGTGACTAGCTTCCGGGGGGAGCAGTACTTC. This sequence encodes CAWSVTSFRGEQYF.

V is TRBV7-2 and J is TRBJ1-5, with TRBD1 matching over 7 bases. The length of the CDR3 is 16 residues. The V and J ends lost 5 bases and 6 bases, in that order; junction bases with no gene match: 13. Germline V gene data show CDR1 as SGHTA and CDR2 as FQGNSA. CDR3 amino acids: CASSPQRQGAGQPQHF. For the CDR3, the DNA is TGTGCCAGCAGCCCACAGAGACAGGGAGCGGGTCAGCCCCAGCATTTT.

This clone has a handful of counts. This rearrangement joins TRBV28 to TRBJ2-5; possible D gene TRBD2, 6 bases. The V end lost 6 bases, the J end lost 4 bases, and 12 bases lay between the germline ends. The germline V gene encodes CDR1 MDHEN and CDR2 SYDVKM. The CDR3 loop spans 13 amino acids. Here the CDR3 DNA reads TGTGCCAGCAGGAGGAGGGCCGGAGAGACCCAGTACTTC. Its translation: CASRRRAGETQYF. The entire variable domain, with the rest obtained from reference TRBV28 and TRBJ2-5, is as follows: DVKVTQSSRYLVKRTGEKVFLECVQDMDHENMFWYRQDPGLGLRLIYFSYDVKMKEKGDIPEGYSVSREKKERFSLILESASTNQTSMYLCASRRRAGETQYFGPGTRLLVL.

V and J are TRBV5-1 and TRBJ2-5; TRBD1 agrees at 7 bases. The CDR3 has 13 amino acids. With 4 bases clipped from V and 3 bases from J, the junction kept 3 bases outside the gene matches. Germline CDR1 is SGHRS and CDR2 is YFSETQ. CDR3 sequence reads: CASSPTGKETQYF. Here the CDR3 DNA reads TGCGCCAGCAGCCCGACAGGGAAAGAGACCCAGTACTTC.

This chain joins TRBV6-6 and TRBJ2-1; a possible D gene is TRBD2 (6 bases). The CDR3 is 14 residues long. Germline V lookup: CDR1 MNHNY, CDR2 SVGAGI (reference sequence). Trimming pared 0 bases from V and 8 bases from J, leaving 11 bases between. CDR3 sequence (DNA): TGTGCCAGCAGTTACTCGGGTAGGGACTATGAGCAGTTCTTC. This codes for CASSYSGRDYEQFF.

This clone was detected only a few times. The chain couples TRBV2 to TRBJ2-7, with D unresolved. The CDR3 totals 11 residues. Deletions cut 8 bases from V and 0 bases from J, with 5 bases between. The V gene's germline CDR1 is SNHLY and CDR2 FYNNEI. CDR3 region: CASADSYEQYF. As DNA, the CDR3 is TGTGCCAGCGCGGACTCCTACGAGCAGTACTTC. Variable domain in full (rest from reference TRBV2 and TRBJ2-7): EPEVTQTPSHQVTQMGQEVILRCVPISNHLYFYWYRQILGQKVEFLVSFYNNEISEKSEIFDDQFSVERPDGSNFTLKIRSTKLEDSAMYFCASADSYEQYFGPGTRLTVT.

This clone was picked up one time. The V call is TRBV27, the J call TRBJ1-1; 9 nucleotides align to TRBD1. From germline, CDR1 is MNHEY and CDR2 SMNVEV (reference sequence). Trimming removed 6 bases from V and 4 bases from J; junction bases left unmatched: 9. This CDR3 has 15 amino acids. The CDR3 sequence is CASSSPGTGSTEAFF. The CDR3 region has the DNA TGTGCCAGCAGCTCCCCGGGGACAGGGAGCACTGAAGCTTTCTTT.

This chain joins TRBV4-3 and TRBJ2-1, with a weak D call TRBD2 (5 bases). Germline assignment: CDR1 LGHNA and CDR2 YSLEER. This CDR3 has 15 amino acids. Trimming pared 1 base from V and 3 bases from J, leaving 10 bases between. In DNA, the CDR3 is TGCGCCAGCAGCCAAGTGGCGGGTAACTACAATGAGCAGTTCTTC. It specifies CASSQVAGNYNEQFF.

This clone is a singleton in its sample. V usage is TRBV14 and J usage is TRBJ1-1; D gene ambiguous. This CDR3 contains 14 residues. Per germline, CDR1 SGHDN and CDR2 FVKESK. V lost 0 bases and J lost 6, with 11 bases in between. CDR3: CASSQDGRGPEAFF. Here the CDR3 DNA reads TGTGCCAGCAGCCAAGATGGGCGCGGGCCTGAAGCTTTCTTT.

Comment on this clone: At one end the junction does not follow the germline gene, possibly because of a read error. In the same sample, other DNA sequences code for this CDR3. The J gene is TRBJ2-7, the V gene TRBV29-1; D gene uncertain. There are 12 residues in the CDR3. Germline CDR1 reads SQVTM; CDR2 reads ANQGSEA. In DNA form, the CDR3 reads TGCAGTGTTGTCGTGAGCTCCTACGAGCAGTACTTC. Protein sequence: CSVVVSSYEQYF.

The chain combines TRBV14 with TRBJ2-3; 11 nucleotides agree with TRBD2. Germline V gene data show CDR1 as SGHDN and CDR2 as FVKESK. There are 16 residues in the CDR3. Trimming removed 4 bases from V and 4 bases from J; junction bases left unmatched: 7. The DNA for the CDR3 is TGTGCCAGCAGCCGAGCTCTAGCGGGAGGCGCAGATACGCAGTATTTT. This codes for CASSRALAGGADTQYF.

The CDR3, as DNA: TGTGCCAGCACGGAGGACGGAGTCCAGCCCCAGCATTTT. Amino acid sequence: CASTEDGVQPQHF. The chain links TRBV6-1 to TRBJ1-5; D call uncertain. Germline assignment: CDR1 MNHNS and CDR2 SASEGT. The V end was cut by 7 bases, the J end by 7 bases, with 14 bases between. This CDR3 is built from 13 residues.